Each of the 13 T cell receptor beta chains below was sequenced from the same sample in a study of glioma-infiltrating T cells after dendritic cell vaccination. The table came from immunoSEQ multiplex PCR; TCRdb's copy has only in-frame clones and leaves some out. The sample shows about 91,000 clones, roughly four fifths of them seen only once. Time point indicated: after dendritic cell vaccination, including at tumor progression/relapse. Here the sequenced sample was blood, taken after dendritic cell vaccination. The receptors stem from a human donor with glioblastoma.

This clone was recorded a few times. The chain combines TRBV6-5 with TRBJ1-5, with a weak D call TRBD1 (5 bases). Germline V gene lookup returns CDR1 MNHEY and CDR2 SVGAGI. The V and J ends lost 11 bases and 1 base respectively, with 12 bases between them. CDR3 length: 13 residues. DNA of the CDR3: TGTGCCGCCTTGGGGCAGAGCAATCAGCCCCAGCATTTT. Its translation: CAALGQSNQPQHF.

This rearrangement joins TRBV5-6 to TRBJ2-7; TRBD2 aligns across 12 bases. CDR1 is SGHDT and CDR2 is YYEEEE in the germline V gene. This CDR3 spans 16 amino acids. J gave up 4 bases and V 4 bases, and 9 bases lay outside the gene matches. CDR3 sequence: CASSLTSGGTYYEQYF. As DNA, the CDR3 is TGTGCCAGCAGCCTGACTAGCGGGGGAACGTATTACGAGCAGTACTTC.

This clone has only one observation. This chain uses TRBV6-1 with TRBJ2-1; D gene unclear. V was trimmed by 5 bases and J by 6 bases, leaving 17 bases between them. This CDR3 region has 15 residues. Per germline, CDR1 MNHNS and CDR2 SASEGT. The CDR3 loop reads CASSSRVLGRNEQFF. The CDR3 nucleotides read TGTGCCAGCAGTTCCCGGGTCCTCGGTCGCAATGAGCAGTTCTTC.

The table lists this clone with a few counts. The chain is built from TRBV7-9 and TRBJ2-3; 7 positions match TRBD2. The CDR3 is 16 residues long. Germline CDR1 and CDR2: SEHNR and FQNEAQ (reference sequence). The junction had 10 bases not matched to a gene; V was cut back by 1 base and J by 6 bases. As DNA, the CDR3 is TGTGCCAGCAGCTTAGGTGGCGGCGGGAGTACGGATACGCAGTATTTT. Translated, it gives CASSLGGGGSTDTQYF.

This clone occurred a few times. The chain joins TRBV7-2 to TRBJ2-5; D remains unclear. The length of the CDR3 is 14 residues. From germline, CDR1 is SGHTA and CDR2 FQGNSA. V dropped 1 base and J dropped 4 bases, with 10 bases sitting between them. The CDR3 DNA sequence: TGTGCCAGCAGCTTAGTCGCCACAAGAGAGACCCAGTACTTC. It yields the protein CASSLVATRETQYF.

The rearrangement uses TRBV6-1 and TRBJ2-7; D gene uncertain. Per germline, CDR1 MNHNS and CDR2 SASEGT. Trimming removed 4 bases from V and 1 base from J, with 11 bases in between. This CDR3 region has 14 residues. The CDR3 DNA is TGTGCCAGCAGTGTCAATCAGGTTTCCTACGAGCAGTACTTC. It yields the protein CASSVNQVSYEQYF.

The chain carries TRBV6-6 and TRBJ2-5; 7 bases fit TRBD1. The germline CDR1 and CDR2 sequences are MNHNY and SVGAGI (reference sequence). The J segment lost 4 bases and the V segment lost 7 bases, leaving 9 bases of the junction unmatched. The CDR3 runs 14 residues. The CDR3 nucleotides read TGTGCCAGCAAACTAACGACAGGGAGAGAGACCCAGTACTTC. It codes for CASKLTTGRETQYF.

This clone came up a few times. The V call is TRBV29-1, the J call TRBJ2-6; D possibly corresponds to TRBD2 (6 bases). The CDR3 spans 16 residues. Germline V gene data show CDR1 as SQVTM and CDR2 as ANQGSEA. Trimming removed 6 bases from V and 0 bases from J, with 15 bases in between. The CDR3 sequence is CSVPGTSSSGANVLTF. In DNA, the CDR3 is TGCAGCGTCCCAGGGACTTCCTCCTCTGGGGCCAACGTCCTGACTTTC. The full variable domain, in which reference TRBV29-1 and TRBJ2-6 provide the parts outside the CDR3, is SAVISQKPSRDICQRGTSLTIQCQVDSQVTMMFWYRQQPGQSLTLIATANQGSEATYESGFVIDKFPISRPNLTFSTLTVSNMSPEDSSIYLCSVPGTSSSGANVLTFGAGSRLTVL.

The V and J genes are TRBV5-1 and TRBJ2-5; TRBD2 agrees at 8 bases. Germline V CDR1 and CDR2: SGHRS, YFSETQ. Germline trimming cut 0 bases from V and 0 bases from J; bases unmatched to any gene: 4. The CDR3 totals 16 residues. This chain's CDR3 is CASSLGPSGYQETQYF. In nucleotides, the CDR3 is TGCGCCAGCAGCTTGGGGCCTAGCGGGTACCAAGAGACCCAGTACTTC.

V gene TRBV18 combines with J gene TRBJ1-5; tentative D call: TRBD1 (5 bases). This CDR3 is 15 amino acids long. Deletions cut 4 bases from V and 6 bases from J, with 16 bases between. CDR1 KGHSH and CDR2 LQKENI come from the germline V gene. CDR3 loop: CASSLQRQGGQPQHF. DNA for the CDR3: TGTGCCAGCTCACTGCAACGGCAGGGTGGTCAGCCCCAGCATTTT.

This clone occurred once. The chain recombines TRBV6-1 with TRBJ1-2; 10 bases match TRBD1. The CDR3 totals 15 residues. Per the germline V gene, CDR1 is MNHNS and CDR2 is SASEGT. V was pared by 2 bases and J by 5 bases, with 5 bases of the junction left unmatched. CDR3 DNA: TGTGCCAGCAGTGAACCGGGACAGGGGTTGTATGGCTACACCTTC. This codes for CASSEPGQGLYGYTF.

This CDR3 is CASSPGQGGLGYTF. CDR3 in DNA: TGCGCCAGCAGCCCGGGACAGGGGGGTCTTGGCTACACCTTC. V gene TRBV5-1 combines with J gene TRBJ1-2; 11 bases match TRBD1. The V gene end was trimmed by 4 bases and the J gene end by 7 bases; junction bases not matched to a gene: 6. Per germline, CDR1 SGHRS and CDR2 YFSETQ. The CDR3 length is 14 residues. Using reference TRBV5-1 and TRBJ1-2 for the parts outside the CDR3, the full variable domain is KAGVTQTPRYLIKTRGQQVTLSCSPISGHRSVSWYQQTPGQGLQFLFEYFSETQRNKGNFPGRFSGRQFSNSRSEMNVSTLELGDSALYLCASSPGQGGLGYTFGSGTRLTVV.

This chain's CDR3 is CASSLRSGGGAETQYF. DNA of the CDR3: TGTGCCAGCAGCCTCCGGTCGGGAGGGGGCGCAGAGACCCAGTACTTC. V usage is TRBV5-4 and J usage is TRBJ2-5; a weak D match, TRBD2 (8 bases). V was shortened by 4 bases and J by 4 bases, with 20 bases between the two germline ends. CDR1 and CDR2 from the germline V gene are SGHNT and YYREEE (reference sequence). There are 16 residues in the CDR3.